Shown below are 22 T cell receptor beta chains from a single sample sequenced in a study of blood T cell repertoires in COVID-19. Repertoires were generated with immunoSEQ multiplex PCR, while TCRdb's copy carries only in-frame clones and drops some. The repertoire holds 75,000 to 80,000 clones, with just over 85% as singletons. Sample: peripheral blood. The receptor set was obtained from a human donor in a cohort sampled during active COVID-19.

DNA for the CDR3: TGTGCCAGCAGTTTCAGGAACACCGGGGAGCTGTTTTTT. Translated, it gives CASSFRNTGELFF. This chain connects TRBV27 to TRBJ2-2; no clear D. V lost 3 bases and J lost 1, with 3 bases in between. Germline CDR1 reads MNHEY; CDR2 reads SMNVEV (reference sequence). The CDR3 has 13 residues.

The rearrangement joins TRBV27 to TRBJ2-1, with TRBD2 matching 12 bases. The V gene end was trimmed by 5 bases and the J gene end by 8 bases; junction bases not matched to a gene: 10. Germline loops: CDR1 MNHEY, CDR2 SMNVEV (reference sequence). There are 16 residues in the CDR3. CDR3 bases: TGTGCCAGCAGTCCCTCCGGACTAGCGGGATCGTATGAGCAGTTCTTC. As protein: CASSPSGLAGSYEQFF.

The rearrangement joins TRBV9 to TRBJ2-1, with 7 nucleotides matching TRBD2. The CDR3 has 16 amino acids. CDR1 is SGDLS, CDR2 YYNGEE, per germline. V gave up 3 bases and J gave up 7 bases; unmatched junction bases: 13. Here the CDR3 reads CASSERDWAEINEQFF. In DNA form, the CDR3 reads TGTGCCAGCAGCGAGCGGGATTGGGCGGAAATTAATGAGCAGTTCTTC.

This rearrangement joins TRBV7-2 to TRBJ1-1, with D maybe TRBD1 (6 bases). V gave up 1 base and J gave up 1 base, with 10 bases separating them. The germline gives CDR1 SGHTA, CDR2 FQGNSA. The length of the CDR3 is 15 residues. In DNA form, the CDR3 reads TGTGCCAGCAGCTTAGTCTCCAGGGGGAACACTGAAGCTTTCTTT. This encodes CASSLVSRGNTEAFF.

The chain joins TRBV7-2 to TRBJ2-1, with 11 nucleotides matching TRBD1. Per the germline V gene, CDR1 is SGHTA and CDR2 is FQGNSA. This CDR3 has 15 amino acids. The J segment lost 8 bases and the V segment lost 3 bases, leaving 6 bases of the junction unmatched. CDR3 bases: TGTGCCAGCAGCTTCGGACAGGGGGCTTGGGATGAGCAGTTCTTC. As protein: CASSFGQGAWDEQFF.

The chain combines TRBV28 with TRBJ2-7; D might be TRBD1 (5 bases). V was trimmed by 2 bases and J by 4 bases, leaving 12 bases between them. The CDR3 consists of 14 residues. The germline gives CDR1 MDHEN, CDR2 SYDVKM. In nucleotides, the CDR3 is TGTGCCAGCAGTTTAATAGGGGCAAATTACGAGCAGTACTTC. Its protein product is CASSLIGANYEQYF.

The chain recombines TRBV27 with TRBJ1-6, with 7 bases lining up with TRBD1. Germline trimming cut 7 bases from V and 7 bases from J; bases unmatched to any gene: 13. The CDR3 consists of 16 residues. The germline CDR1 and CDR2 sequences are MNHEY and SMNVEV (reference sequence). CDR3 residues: CASTVLTPRGNSPLHF. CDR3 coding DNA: TGTGCCAGCACGGTCCTAACCCCCAGGGGGAATTCACCCCTCCACTTT.

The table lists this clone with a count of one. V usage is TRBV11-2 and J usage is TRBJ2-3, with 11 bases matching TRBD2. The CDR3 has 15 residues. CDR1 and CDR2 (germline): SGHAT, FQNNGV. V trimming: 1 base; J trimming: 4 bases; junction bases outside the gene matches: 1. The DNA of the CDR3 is TGTGCCAGCAGCTTAGGACTAGCGGGATCAGATACGCAGTATTTT. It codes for CASSLGLAGSDTQYF.

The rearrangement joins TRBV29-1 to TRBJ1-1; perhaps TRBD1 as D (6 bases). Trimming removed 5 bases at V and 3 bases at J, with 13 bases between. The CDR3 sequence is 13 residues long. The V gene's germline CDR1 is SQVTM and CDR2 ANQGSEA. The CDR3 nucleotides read TGCAGCGTTAACGACAGGCAATACACTGAAGCTTTCTTT. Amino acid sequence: CSVNDRQYTEAFF.

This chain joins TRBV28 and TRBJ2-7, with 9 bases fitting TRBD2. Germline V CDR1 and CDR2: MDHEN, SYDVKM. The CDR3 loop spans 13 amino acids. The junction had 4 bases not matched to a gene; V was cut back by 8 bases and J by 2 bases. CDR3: CASQSSGTYEQYF. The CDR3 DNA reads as TGTGCCAGCCAATCTAGCGGGACCTACGAGCAGTACTTC.

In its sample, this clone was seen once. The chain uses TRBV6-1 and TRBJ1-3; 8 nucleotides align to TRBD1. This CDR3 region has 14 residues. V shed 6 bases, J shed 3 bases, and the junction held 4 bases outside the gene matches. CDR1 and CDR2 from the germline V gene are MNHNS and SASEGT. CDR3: CASRSTGVGNTIYF. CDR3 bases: TGTGCCAGCAGATCGACAGGGGTTGGAAACACCATATATTTT.

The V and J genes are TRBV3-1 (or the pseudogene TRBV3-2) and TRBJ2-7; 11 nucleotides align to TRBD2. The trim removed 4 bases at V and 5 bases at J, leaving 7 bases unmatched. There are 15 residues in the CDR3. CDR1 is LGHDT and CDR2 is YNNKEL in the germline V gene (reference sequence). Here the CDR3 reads CASSPLLAGGHEQYF. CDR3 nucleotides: TGTGCCAGCAGCCCCCTGCTAGCGGGAGGTCACGAGCAGTACTTC.

CDR3 bases: TGTGCCAGCAGCCAAGGGAACAGCTTAAGGAGGGGCTACACCTTC. Translating gives CASSQGNSLRRGYTF. The V call is TRBV3-1 (or the pseudogene TRBV3-2), the J call TRBJ1-2, with no clear D. Trimming removed 1 base at V and 8 bases at J, with 17 bases between. This CDR3 has 15 amino acids. Germline V gene data show CDR1 as LGHDT and CDR2 as YNNKEL (reference sequence).

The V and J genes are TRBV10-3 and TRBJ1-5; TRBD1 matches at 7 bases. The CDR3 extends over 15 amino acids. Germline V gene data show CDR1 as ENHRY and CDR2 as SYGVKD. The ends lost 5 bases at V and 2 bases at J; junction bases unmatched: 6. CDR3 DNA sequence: TGTGCCATCAGTCCTAACCAGGGGGGCAATCAGCCCCAGCATTTT. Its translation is CAISPNQGGNQPQHF.

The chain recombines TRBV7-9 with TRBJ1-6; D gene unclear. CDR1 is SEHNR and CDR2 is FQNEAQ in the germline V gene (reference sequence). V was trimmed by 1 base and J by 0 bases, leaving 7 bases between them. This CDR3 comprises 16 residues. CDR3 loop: CASSLGQISYNSPLHF. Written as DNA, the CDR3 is TGTGCCAGCAGCTTAGGTCAAATCTCCTATAATTCACCCCTCCACTTT.

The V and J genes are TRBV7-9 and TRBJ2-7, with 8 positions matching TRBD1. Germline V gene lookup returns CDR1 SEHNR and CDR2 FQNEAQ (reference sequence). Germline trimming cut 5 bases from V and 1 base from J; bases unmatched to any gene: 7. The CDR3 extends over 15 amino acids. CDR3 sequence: CASSLQGGSSYEQYF. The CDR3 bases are TGTGCCAGCAGCCTACAGGGGGGTAGTTCCTACGAGCAGTACTTC.

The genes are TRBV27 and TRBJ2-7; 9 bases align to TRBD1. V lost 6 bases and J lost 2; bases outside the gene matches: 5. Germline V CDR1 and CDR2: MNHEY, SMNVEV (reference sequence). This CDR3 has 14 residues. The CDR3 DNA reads TGTGCCAGCAGCCGCACAGGGGGCGCCTACGAGCAGTACTTC. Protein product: CASSRTGGAYEQYF.

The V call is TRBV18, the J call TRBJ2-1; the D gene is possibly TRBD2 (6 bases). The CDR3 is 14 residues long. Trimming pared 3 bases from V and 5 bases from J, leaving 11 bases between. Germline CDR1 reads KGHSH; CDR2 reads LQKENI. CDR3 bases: TGTGCCAGCTCACCGCGGGATCCAGACAATGAGCAGTTCTTC. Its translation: CASSPRDPDNEQFF. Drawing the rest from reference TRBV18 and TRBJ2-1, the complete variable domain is NAGVMQNPRHLVRRRGQEARLRCSPMKGHSHVYWYRQLPEEGLKFMVYLQKENIIDESGMPKERFSAEFPKEGPSILRIQQVVRGDSAAYFCASSPRDPDNEQFFGPGTRLTVL.

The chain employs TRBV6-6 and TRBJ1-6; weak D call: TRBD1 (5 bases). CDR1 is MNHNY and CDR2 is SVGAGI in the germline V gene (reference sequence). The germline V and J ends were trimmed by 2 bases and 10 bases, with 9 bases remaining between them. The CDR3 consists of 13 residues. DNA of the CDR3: TGTGCCAGCAGTTACGCACGGGGGTCACCCCTCCACTTT. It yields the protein CASSYARGSPLHF.

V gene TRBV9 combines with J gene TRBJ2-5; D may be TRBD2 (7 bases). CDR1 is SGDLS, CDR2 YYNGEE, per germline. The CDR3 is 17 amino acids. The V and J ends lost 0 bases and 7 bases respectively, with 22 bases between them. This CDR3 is CASSVARGGWSQGTQYF. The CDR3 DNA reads TGTGCCAGCAGCGTAGCTAGGGGGGGCTGGTCGCAGGGGACCCAGTACTTC.

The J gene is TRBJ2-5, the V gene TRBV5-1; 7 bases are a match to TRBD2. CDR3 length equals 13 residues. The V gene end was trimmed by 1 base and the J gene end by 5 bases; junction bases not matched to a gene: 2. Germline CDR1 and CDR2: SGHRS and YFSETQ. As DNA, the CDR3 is TGCGCCAGCAGCTTGACTAGCGTGGAGACCCAGTACTTC. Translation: CASSLTSVETQYF.

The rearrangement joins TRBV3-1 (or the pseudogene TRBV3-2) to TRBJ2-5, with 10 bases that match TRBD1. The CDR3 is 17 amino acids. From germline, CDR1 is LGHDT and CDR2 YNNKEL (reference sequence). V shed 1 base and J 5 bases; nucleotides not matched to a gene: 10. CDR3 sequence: CASSQVRDRGRRETQYF. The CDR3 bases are TGTGCCAGCAGCCAAGTCAGAGACAGGGGGCGCAGGGAGACCCAGTACTTC.